This is a list of T cell receptor beta chains from one sample in a study of T cell responses to AZD1222 COVID-19 vaccine. Here immunoSEQ multiplex PCR was the method, and the copy in TCRdb shows in-frame clones only, minus some. The sample lists around 78,000 clones, 85% to 90% seen once, with around 1.5% in the top ten. The specimen comprised peripheral blood, sampled 28 days after the second AZD1222 dose. The receptor source for this set is an adult who received the AZD1222 COVID-19 vaccine. Both conserved end residues are part of each CDR3. The order of the fields is V gene, J gene, CDR3 protein.

V: TRBV30; J: TRBJ1-2; CDR3: CAWSVRQGTGGYTF
V: TRBV19; J: TRBJ1-3; CDR3: CASSIGGRYSGNTIYF
V: TRBV29-1; J: TRBJ2-3; CDR3: CSVCPSTDTQYF
V: TRBV5-1; J: TRBJ1-3; CDR3: CASSLVGLSGNTIYF
V: TRBV19; J: TRBJ1-4; CDR3: CASSIPGALGVNEKLFF
V: TRBV7-8; J: TRBJ1-2; CDR3: CASSFGQGQGYTF
V: TRBV5-8; J: TRBJ2-3; CDR3: CASSDGQVKRDTQYF
V: TRBV9; J: TRBJ1-6; CDR3: CASSVEAAVYNSPLHF
V: TRBV27; J: TRBJ2-7; CDR3: CASSLTGTASYEQYF
V: TRBV6-5; J: TRBJ1-2; CDR3: CASSYAGDGYTF
V: TRBV19; J: TRBJ2-5; CDR3: CASSAWGLTPQETQYF
V: TRBV19; J: TRBJ2-2; CDR3: CASSMSHTGELFF
V: TRBV6-5; J: TRBJ1-1; CDR3: CASREPGQGGTEAFF
V: TRBV3-1/TRBV3-2; J: TRBJ1-1; CDR3: CASSPQRLNTEAFF
V: TRBV7-9; J: TRBJ1-1; CDR3: CASSLGQGIKKAFF
V: TRBV19; J: TRBJ1-5; CDR3: CASSPGKQPQHF
V: TRBV5-6; J: TRBJ1-3; CDR3: CASSPVRRRAHSGNTIYF
V: TRBV10-3; J: TRBJ1-3; CDR3: CAISESGESSGNTIYF
V: TRBV10-2; J: TRBJ1-3; CDR3: CASSPRARSGNTIYF
V: TRBV3-1/TRBV3-2; J: TRBJ2-7; CDR3: CASSPAGTGPYEQYF
V: TRBV3-1/TRBV3-2; J: TRBJ2-7; CDR3: CASSHKQVHYEQYF
V: TRBV29-1; J: TRBJ2-1; CDR3: CSALPGQTWEGSYNEQFF
V: TRBV4-1; J: TRBJ2-7; CDR3: CASSQGLAGGPYEQYF
V: TRBV4-3; J: TRBJ2-1; CDR3: CASSPLAGREQFF
V: TRBV4-3; J: TRBJ2-7; CDR3: CASSQEPTGSSYEQYF
V: TRBV5-1; J: TRBJ1-5; CDR3: CASSLDYGSNQPQHF
V: TRBV18; J: TRBJ1-3; CDR3: CASSPAAVSHFGNTIYF
V: TRBV11-2; J: TRBJ1-2; CDR3: CASSLLGQGRDDYGYTF
V: TRBV4-1; J: TRBJ2-2; CDR3: CASSQAGDPNTGELFF
V: TRBV6-1; J: TRBJ1-2; CDR3: CASSESRTVSKYYGYTF
V: TRBV7-2; J: TRBJ1-5; CDR3: CASSLGGAGNQPQHF
V: TRBV9; J: TRBJ2-5; CDR3: CASSAIGEKKETQYF
V: TRBV5-4; J: TRBJ2-3; CDR3: CASSLWGDTQYF
V: TRBV28; J: TRBJ2-7; CDR3: CASSLGQVNYEQYF
V: TRBV12-3/TRBV12-4; J: TRBJ2-2; CDR3: CASSSLLPGELFF
V: TRBV6-2/TRBV6-3; J: TRBJ2-5; CDR3: CASSYGGAAQETQYF
V: TRBV5-1; J: TRBJ1-2; CDR3: CASTPLRDSPNYGYTF
V: TRBV11-3; J: TRBJ2-1; CDR3: CASSPGAASSYNEQFF
V: TRBV11-2; J: TRBJ1-2; CDR3: CASSSNKKRDGYTF
V: TRBV7-8; J: TRBJ2-3; CDR3: CASSPRDTQYF
V: TRBV29-1; J: TRBJ2-7; CDR3: CSVDSGPEQYF
V: TRBV6-5; J: TRBJ2-7; CDR3: CASSYSGGSYEQYF
V: TRBV21-1; J: TRBJ2-2; CDR3: CASSSGGPNTGELFF
V: TRBV27; J: TRBJ2-7; CDR3: CASSVERGWPHEQYF
V: TRBV9; J: TRBJ2-1; CDR3: CASSQRSILDNEQFF
V: TRBV18; J: TRBJ2-7; CDR3: CASSPQGITSYEQYF
V: TRBV5-1; J: TRBJ2-3; CDR3: CASSLDGTGRLDTQYF
V: TRBV9; J: TRBJ2-5; CDR3: CASSERTGRPETQYF
V: TRBV30; J: TRBJ1-2; CDR3: CAWSARGRGRDYGYTF
V: TRBV30; J: TRBJ1-2; CDR3: CAWSVLGTGPTGYGYTF
V: TRBV4-1; J: TRBJ1-6; CDR3: CASSHESSYNSPLHF
V: TRBV19; J: TRBJ1-5; CDR3: CASRREQLDSNQPQHF
V: TRBV13; J: TRBJ1-2; CDR3: CASTPSSGRLRANYGYTF
V: TRBV6-2/TRBV6-3; J: TRBJ2-3; CDR3: CASSPITDTQYF
V: TRBV6-2/TRBV6-3; J: TRBJ2-3; CDR3: CASSWGTVTDTQYF
V: TRBV6-5; J: TRBJ2-3; CDR3: CASSYSGRSADTQYF
V: TRBV7-8; J: TRBJ1-2; CDR3: CASSLDGGYGYTF